This T cell receptor (beta chain) was identified during a study of T-cell reconstitution after alpha-beta-depleted transplantation in children. Only one count was recorded for this clonotype. What it binds is unknown. Study results and caveats: In patients about two months after transplant, alpha-beta T cells reportedly arose from several hundred expanded graft clones. After transplant, high TCRbeta diversity at day 60 in some patients arose from surviving recipient T cells and thymic progenitors.

TCRbeta library construction was performed incorporating unique molecular identifiers. TCRdb called the PCR reads again in MiXCR, with one record for every CDR3 protein. The sample has more than 100,000 distinct CDR3 sequences; about 23% are singletons. Germline CDR1 LGHNA, CDR2 YNFKEQ. Trimming cost V 4 bases and J 6 bases, with 12 bases left between them. The CDR3 covers 14 residues. The rearrangement links TRBV4-2 to TRBJ2-2; D is undetermined. The starting material was PBMCs, mostly from graft donor cells, obtained 180 days after TCRalphabeta/CD19-depleted stem cell transplant. This receptor was obtained from a male patient between 2 and 15 years old who had a stem cell transplant for chronic granulomatous disease, so the T cells may come from the graft donor. The CDR3 sequence is CASSPGLPSGELFF. The CDR3 coding sequence is TGTGCCAGCAGCCCCGGGCTTCCCTCCGGGGAGCTGTTTTTT.